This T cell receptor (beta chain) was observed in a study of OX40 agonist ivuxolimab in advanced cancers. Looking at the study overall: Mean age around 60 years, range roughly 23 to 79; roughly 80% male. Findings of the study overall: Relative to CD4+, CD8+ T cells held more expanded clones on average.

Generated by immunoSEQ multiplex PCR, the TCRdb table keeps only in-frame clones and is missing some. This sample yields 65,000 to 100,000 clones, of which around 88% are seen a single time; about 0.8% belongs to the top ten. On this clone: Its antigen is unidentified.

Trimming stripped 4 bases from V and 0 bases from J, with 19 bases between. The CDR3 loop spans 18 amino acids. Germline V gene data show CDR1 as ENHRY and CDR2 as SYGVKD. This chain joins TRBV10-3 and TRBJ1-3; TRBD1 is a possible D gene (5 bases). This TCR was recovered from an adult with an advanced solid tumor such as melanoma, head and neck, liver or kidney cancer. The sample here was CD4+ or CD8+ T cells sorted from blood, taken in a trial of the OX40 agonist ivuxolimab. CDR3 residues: CAISAGLLGTDSGNTIYF. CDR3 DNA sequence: TGTGCCATCAGTGCTGGATTATTGGGGACGGACTCTGGAAACACCATATATTTT.